The present T cell receptor (beta chain) was sequenced within a study of shared clonotypes between healthy human individuals. With respect to this clone: Its antigen is not known.

Division of CD4+ cells produced a CD45RA+ naive subset and a CD45RA-negative memory subset. The CDR3 consists of 14 residues. CDR1 and CDR2 from the germline V gene are MNHNS and SASEGT. Trimming left V 6 bases short and J 1 base short, with 12 bases between. Findings and limits, study-wide: Specimens sampled were limited to blood, with tissue repertoires likely differing.

Execution of the assay was at deep level. Original processing methods: With immunoSEQ giving junction-only sequences and no quality scores, filtering differed. Here immunoSEQ multiplex PCR was the method, and the copy in TCRdb shows in-frame clones only, minus some. V and J calls and clone size are those listed in that table; D and trimming were worked out from the DNA. The sample has millions of clones, 85% to 95% seen once. Sequencing was done on a sample of naive CD4+ T cells sorted from blood. Subset in this sample: CD45RA+ positively selected. The chain recombines TRBV6-1 with TRBJ1-1; no firm D call. This sequence originates from a man between 18 and 35 years old in good health. The CDR3 spells CASRRVNQNTEAFF. The CDR3 DNA is TGTGCCAGCAGGCGGGTTAATCAGAACACTGAAGCTTTCTTT.